By sample fraction, the clone carrying this T cell receptor (beta chain) is medium-sized (0.01 to 0.1%). Its antigen remains unidentified. Per sample, roughly 500 nanograms of biopsy DNA were TCRB immunosequenced. The repertoire was sequenced with immunoSEQ multiplex PCR; TCRdb's copy has only in-frame clones and lacks some. The repertoire holds roughly 17,000 clones, with 55% to 85% as singletons. These data belong to a study of T cell repertoires in ileal Crohn's disease. CDR1 is SNHLY and CDR2 is FYNNEI in the germline V gene. The CDR3 length is 17 residues. The ends were cut back, 4 bases at V and 1 base at J, with 16 bases in the middle. Time point reported: neoterminal ileum biopsy at postoperative endoscopy, about 6 months after surgery. Points from the study as a whole: Endoscopy was done a median about seven months after surgery. Clonal expansions were more frequent in active smokers than non-smokers at surgery.

The receptor was derived from an adult with Crohn's disease. The source material was ileal tissue. The V gene is TRBV2, the J gene TRBJ1-4; possible D gene TRBD1, 5 bases. CDR3 amino acids: CASSGVGRRGTNEKLFF. CDR3 DNA sequence: TGTGCCAGCAGTGGAGTGGGACGGCGGGGAACTAATGAAAAACTGTTTTTT.